Sequencing of this T cell receptor beta chain was carried out in a study of tumor-infiltrating lymphocytes in primary liver carcinoma. Study-wide background: The patient population consisted of men and women between 30 and 69 years of age.

Starting material of 500 to 600 ng total RNA yielded TCR beta cDNA via a constant-region primer. For TCR beta, libraries were produced by three nested multiplex PCR rounds using slightly modified ARM-PCR. TCRdb recomputed calls from the multiplex PCR reads with MiXCR, one row per CDR3 protein. Of 45,000 or so distinct CDR3 sequences listed, roughly 80% were seen once; the top ten hold 35% to 45%. Extraction of RNA together with DNA used about 18-31 mg of unsorted bulk tissue. Regarding this clonotype: Because the CDR3 is missing its conserved closing phenylalanine or tryptophan, this is likely a read error.

What was sequenced was tumor-adjacent normal liver tissue. This sequence originates from a young woman with primary liver carcinoma and hepatitis B virus infection.

The CDR3: CASSLGLSHGYGYTL. The CDR3 bases are TGTGCCAGCAGTTTAGGTCTCTCCCACGGCTATGGCTACACCCTC. This chain uses TRBV12-3 or TRBV12-4 with TRBJ1-2; D is unclear. The CDR3 is 15 amino acids. Trimming pared 1 base from V and 4 bases from J, leaving 13 bases between.